What follows are 11 T cell receptor beta chains derived from one specimen sequenced in a study of T-cell reconstitution after alpha-beta-depleted transplantation in children. During its preparation, the TCRbeta library received unique molecular identifiers. Each CDR3 protein gets one entry after TCRdb re-called the PCR reads with MiXCR. The sample holds 130,000 to 150,000 distinct CDR3 sequences; about 8.8% are singletons and the top ten take about a sixth. Sequenced here: PBMCs, mostly from graft donor cells, sampled 180 days after TCRalphabeta/CD19-depleted stem cell transplant. These receptors all come from a female patient aged 2 to 10 who had a stem cell transplant for congenital amegakaryocytic thrombocytopenia, so the T cells may come from the graft donor.

This clonotype was counted at least ten times. This chain uses TRBV6-6 with TRBJ2-7; 8 bases line up with TRBD1. The CDR3 covers 12 residues. Trimming at V came to 4 bases and at J to 8 bases, leaving 4 bases not matched to a gene. The germline CDR1 and CDR2 sequences are MNHNY and SVGAGI (reference sequence). CDR3 DNA sequence: TGTGCCAGCAGTTCCCAGGGGGCGAAGCAGTACTTC. Protein product: CASSSQGAKQYF.

This clonotype has at least ten counts. The chain employs TRBV20-1 and TRBJ2-2; no definite D call. Trimming removed 5 bases from V and 6 bases from J, with 13 bases in between. Germline V gives CDR1 DFQATT, CDR2 SNEGSKA (reference sequence). The CDR3 totals 13 residues. CDR3 residues: CSASPRVPGELFF. CDR3 in DNA: TGCAGTGCTTCTCCTCGGGTCCCCGGGGAGCTGTTTTTT.

This clonotype has a count of ten or more. V is TRBV28 and J is TRBJ1-3, with TRBD1 matching 7 bases. Per germline, CDR1 MDHEN and CDR2 SYDVKM. The CDR3 is made up of 16 amino acids. Trimming cost V 2 bases and J 0 bases; bases outside gene matches: 4. CDR3 residues: CASSLHGQVSGNTIYF. Here the CDR3 DNA reads TGTGCCAGCAGTTTACACGGACAGGTCTCTGGAAACACCATATATTTT.

This clonotype was observed a few times. The V call is TRBV12-3 or TRBV12-4, the J call TRBJ2-5; D is ambiguous. Trimming removed 5 bases at V and 1 base at J, with 8 bases between. This CDR3 comprises 13 residues. CDR3: CASSDSSQETQYF. DNA for the CDR3: TGTGCCAGCAGTGACTCTTCCCAAGAGACCCAGTACTTC.

V usage is TRBV4-1 and J usage is TRBJ2-3; 7 bases match TRBD2. Trimming took 0 bases from V and 4 from J; bases not matched to a gene: 7. The CDR3 runs to 16 residues. The germline V gene encodes CDR1 MGHRA and CDR2 YSYEKL. The CDR3 DNA reads as TGCGCCAGCAGCCAAGATCGGGGAGGGGTGGCAGATACGCAGTATTTT. It specifies CASSQDRGGVADTQYF.

This clonotype was detected only a few times. V is TRBV20-1 and J is TRBJ1-5; perhaps TRBD1 as D (6 bases). The CDR3 consists of 13 residues. With 5 bases removed from V and 6 bases from J, the gap between germline ends came to 14 bases. Germline V gene sequence: CDR1 DFQATT, CDR2 SNEGSKA (reference sequence). The CDR3 region is CSAEDSQSQPQHF. Here the CDR3 DNA reads TGCAGTGCTGAGGACAGTCAAAGTCAGCCCCAGCATTTT.

This sequence joins TRBV20-1 and TRBJ2-1; 8 nucleotides match TRBD2. The CDR3 has 14 amino acids. Germline V CDR1 and CDR2: DFQATT, SNEGSKA (reference sequence). V was pared by 4 bases and J by 2 bases, with 4 bases of the junction left unmatched. The CDR3 is CSATAGGPYNEQFF. In nucleotides, the CDR3 is TGCAGTGCTACTGCGGGAGGCCCCTACAATGAGCAGTTCTTC.

The chain joins TRBV5-1 to TRBJ2-5, with unresolved D. V shed 0 bases and J shed 4 bases, with 10 bases lying between them. This CDR3 is built from 14 residues. Per the germline V gene, CDR1 is SGHRS and CDR2 is YFSETQ. This chain's CDR3 is CASSLEPVGETQYF. CDR3 nucleotides: TGCGCCAGCAGCTTGGAGCCAGTAGGAGAGACCCAGTACTTC.

This clonotype appeared many times. The chain combines TRBV29-1 with TRBJ1-3; D ambiguous. The CDR3 runs to 11 residues. Trimming pared 5 bases from V and 8 bases from J, leaving 10 bases between. The V gene's germline CDR1 is SQVTM and CDR2 ANQGSEA. The CDR3 sequence: CSVHTRDTIYF. The CDR3 nucleotides read TGCAGCGTTCATACAAGAGACACCATATATTTT.

Only a few counts were recorded for this clonotype. This chain connects TRBV20-1 to TRBJ2-7; a weak D match, TRBD1 (5 bases). Trimming pared 4 bases from V and 5 bases from J, leaving 15 bases between. Germline-derived CDR1 and CDR2 are DFQATT and SNEGSKA (reference sequence). The CDR3 length is 13 residues. This CDR3 is CSATRQPLDEQYF. The CDR3 DNA sequence: TGCAGTGCTACCAGACAGCCCCTGGACGAGCAGTACTTC.

Remarks on this clonotype: A much more abundant neighbour one base away suggests this may be a read error. This chain uses TRBV6-2 or TRBV6-3 with TRBJ1-2, with 7 positions matching TRBD1. The CDR3 runs 12 residues. The V gene's germline CDR1 is MNHEY and CDR2 SVGEGT. Here the CDR3 DNA reads TGTGCCAGCAGTCGACAGGGAAGGGGCTACCCCTTC. It is translated as CASSRQGRGYPF.